These T cell receptor beta chains were read from a single sample in a study of blood T cell repertoires in COVID-19. Data came from immunoSEQ multiplex PCR; TCRdb stores just in-frame clones and leaves some out. The data show around 200,000 clones, approximately 90% seen once. The sample was PBMCs or T cells enriched from blood (not recorded which). These receptors were taken from a woman aged 30 to 39 who had recovered from COVID-19. CDR3s include the opening cysteine and the closing phenylalanine or tryptophan. The order of the fields is D gene, J gene, V gene, clone size, CDR3 protein, CDR3 DNA. A D gene is named only where the DNA matches it firmly. Clone size appears in some rows only: once, few, many, or a class for an expanded clone.

>TRBD1|TRBJ1-5|TRBV7-9|NA
CASSWDSTQHF
TGTGCCAGCAGCTGGGACAGCACCCAGCATTTT
>NA|TRBJ1-2|TRBV4-3|NA
CASSQAFLSDGQIDYGYTF
TGCGCCAGCAGCCAAGCTTTTCTGTCTGATGGACAGATTGACTATGGCTACACCTTC
>NA|TRBJ2-2|TRBV5-4|NA
CASSSRHGNTGELFF
TGTGCCAGCAGCTCCCGACACGGTAACACCGGGGAGCTGTTTTTT
>NA|TRBJ1-6|TRBV5-1|NA
CASSADGGYNSPLHF
TGCGCCAGCAGCGCGGACGGGGGATATAATTCACCCCTCCACTTT
>NA|TRBJ1-4|TRBV6-5|once
CASSYSGGNEKLFF
TGTGCCAGCAGTTACTCGGGGGGTAATGAAAAACTGTTTTTT
>NA|TRBJ1-5|TRBV12-5|NA
CASGLPGVNQPQHF
TGTGCTAGTGGTTTGCCAGGGGTCAATCAGCCCCAGCATTTT
>NA|TRBJ1-1|TRBV4-3|NA
CASSQVWGATEAFF
TGCGCCAGCAGCCAAGTTTGGGGAGCCACTGAAGCTTTCTTT
>NA|TRBJ1-1|TRBV6-2/TRBV6-3|NA
CASSPIGRQGLSEAFF
TGTGCCAGCAGCCCTATTGGGCGTCAGGGCCTCTCTGAAGCTTTCTTT
>NA|TRBJ2-3|TRBV6-5|NA
CASEIASSTDTQYF
TGTGCCAGCGAAATAGCGTCTAGCACAGATACGCAGTATTTT
>NA|TRBJ2-3|TRBV4-2|NA
CASSQGMEVTDTQYF
TGTGCCAGCAGCCAGGGGATGGAGGTAACAGATACGCAGTATTTT
>TRBD1|TRBJ1-2|TRBV5-8|NA
CASSLVAGTGKEDGYTF
TGTGCCAGCAGCTTAGTCGCTGGGACAGGGAAAGAGGATGGCTACACCTTC